This TCR beta chain was retrieved from a study of control samples from healthy donors and cancer patients. Germline CDR1 reads SGHRS; CDR2 reads YFSETQ. The CDR3 loop spans 14 amino acids. V shed 5 bases and J shed 5 bases, with 14 bases lying between them. Sequenced by immunoSEQ multiplex PCR; TCRdb stores in-frame clones only, minus some. The sample includes approximately 150,000 clones, 91% seen only once; the top ten take 6% to 9%. Source material: blood. The chain recombines TRBV5-1 with TRBJ1-5; no definite D call. The clonotype was recovered from a man between 18 and 29 years old in good health. CDR3 loop: CASRADGRDQPQHF. CDR3 nucleotides: TGCGCCAGCAGGGCGGACGGGAGGGATCAGCCCCAGCATTTT.